These 12 T cell receptor beta chains were sequenced from one sample in a study of blood T cell repertoires in COVID-19. Using immunoSEQ multiplex PCR, the repertoire was profiled, and TCRdb retains in-frame clones only, with some absent. This table holds about 140,000 clones, 84% found once. Sequences were obtained from PBMCs or T cells enriched from blood (not recorded which). The receptors were sampled from a woman aged 45-60 years with acute COVID-19.

This rearrangement joins TRBV5-1 to TRBJ1-2, with 12 bases identical to TRBD1. The J segment lost 6 bases and the V segment lost 4 bases, leaving 7 bases of the junction unmatched. This CDR3 spans 15 amino acids. Germline CDR1 and CDR2: SGHRS and YFSETQ. In DNA form, the CDR3 reads TGCGCCAGCAGCAGAACGGGACAGGGGGCCCATGGCTACACCTTC. This encodes CASSRTGQGAHGYTF.

The chain is built from TRBV21-1 and TRBJ2-5; the D call in the table, TRBD2, was not verified against the DNA. TRBV21-1 is given as a pseudogene. The CDR3 covers 12 residues. CDR3 protein: CALYGDQETQYF. As DNA, the CDR3 is TGTGCCTTGTACGGGGATCAAGAGACCCAGTACTTC.

CDR3 region: CAYTYRTNTEAFF. CDR3 nucleotides: TGTGCTTATACTTACAGGACCAACACTGAAGCTTTCTTT. The chain couples TRBV30 to TRBJ1-1; possibly TRBD1 for D (5 bases). Germline V gene lookup returns CDR1 GTSNPN and CDR2 SVGIG (reference sequence). CDR3 size: 13 residues.

This chain links TRBV19 with TRBJ1-5, with 10 bases fitting TRBD1. The J segment lost 6 bases and the V segment lost 4 bases, leaving 6 bases of the junction unmatched. This CDR3 is 15 amino acids long. Germline V gives CDR1 LNHDA, CDR2 SQIVND (reference sequence). CDR3 residues: CASSTAGTGVQPQHF. CDR3 bases: TGTGCCAGTAGTACTGCCGGGACAGGGGTTCAGCCCCAGCATTTT.

This chain uses TRBV7-2 with TRBJ2-7; D might be TRBD1 (6 bases). V lost 5 bases and J lost 1, with 15 bases in between. This CDR3 is built from 15 residues. Germline CDR1 and CDR2: SGHTA and FQGNSA. The CDR3 sequence is CASSTWTANSYEQYF. CDR3 DNA sequence: TGTGCCAGCAGCACCTGGACAGCGAATTCCTACGAGCAGTACTTC. Full variable domain (outside the CDR3, taken from reference TRBV7-2 and TRBJ2-7): GAGVSQSPSNKVTEKGKDVELRCDPISGHTALYWYRQSLGQGLEFLIYFQGNSAPDKSGLPSDRFSAERTGGSVSTLTIQRTQQEDSAVYLCASSTWTANSYEQYFGPGTRLTVT.

This chain joins TRBV11-3 and TRBJ2-7, with D tentatively TRBD1 (8 bases). Trimming stripped 4 bases from V and 7 bases from J, with 17 bases between. CDR1 SGHNT and CDR2 YENEEA come from the germline V gene. The CDR3 sequence is 14 residues long. The CDR3 here is CASSSGGTGGEQYF. CDR3 bases: TGTGCCAGCAGCTCGGGGGGCACAGGGGGAGAGCAGTACTTC.

The chain carries TRBV9 and TRBJ2-3, with D perhaps matching TRBD2 (6 bases). The CDR3 totals 15 residues. The germline gives CDR1 SGDLS, CDR2 YYNGEE. With 3 bases removed from V and 1 base from J, the gap between germline ends came to 12 bases. CDR3 loop: CASSAGGGGTDTQYF. The CDR3 DNA follows: TGTGCCAGCAGCGCCGGGGGTGGGGGCACAGATACGCAGTATTTT.

The CDR3 reads CASSYLPGHSTEAFF. The DNA for the CDR3 is TGTGCCAGCAGTTACCTACCGGGACACAGCACTGAAGCTTTCTTT. The V call is TRBV6-5, the J call TRBJ1-1; perhaps TRBD1 as D (6 bases). CDR3 size: 15 residues. Germline-derived CDR1 and CDR2 are MNHEY and SVGAGI. Trimming left V 2 bases short and J 4 bases short, with 14 bases between.

This clone was detected only a few times. The chain combines TRBV7-3 with TRBJ2-5; D gene uncertain. The CDR3 covers 15 residues. Germline CDR1 SGHTA, CDR2 FQGTGA. The V end lost 3 bases, the J end lost 1 base, and 12 bases lay between the germline ends. The chain's CDR3 is CASSLVGNPQETQYF. The DNA for the CDR3 is TGTGCCAGCAGCTTGGTGGGCAACCCCCAAGAGACCCAGTACTTC.

This sequence joins TRBV6-5 and TRBJ1-1; D remains unclear. This CDR3 is 14 amino acids long. Germline V gene sequence: CDR1 MNHEY, CDR2 SVGAGI. V gave up 9 bases and J gave up 4 bases, with 18 bases separating them. CDR3 DNA sequence: TGTGCCAGTTTTCGTCCGGGGTACGGCACTGAAGCTTTCTTT. It yields the protein CASFRPGYGTEAFF.

The chain carries TRBV25-1 and TRBJ2-5, with a possible D match to TRBD2 (5 bases). The CDR3 runs to 14 residues. Trimming removed 6 bases from V and 5 bases from J, with 16 bases in between. Germline values: CDR1 MGHDK, CDR2 SYGVNS. The CDR3 DNA is TGTGCCAGCAGGAATCCGAGGGATGGGGAGACCCAGTACTTC. Translated, it gives CASRNPRDGETQYF.

V usage is TRBV5-4 and J usage is TRBJ1-6; TRBD1 is a possible D gene (6 bases). The CDR3 has 15 residues. Germline values: CDR1 SGHNT, CDR2 YYREEE (reference sequence). V was clipped by 0 bases and J by 9 bases, with 13 bases between them. CDR3 in DNA: TGTGCCAGCAGCTTGGGCACGGGACAAAGTTCACCCCTCCACTTT. Translated: CASSLGTGQSSPLHF.